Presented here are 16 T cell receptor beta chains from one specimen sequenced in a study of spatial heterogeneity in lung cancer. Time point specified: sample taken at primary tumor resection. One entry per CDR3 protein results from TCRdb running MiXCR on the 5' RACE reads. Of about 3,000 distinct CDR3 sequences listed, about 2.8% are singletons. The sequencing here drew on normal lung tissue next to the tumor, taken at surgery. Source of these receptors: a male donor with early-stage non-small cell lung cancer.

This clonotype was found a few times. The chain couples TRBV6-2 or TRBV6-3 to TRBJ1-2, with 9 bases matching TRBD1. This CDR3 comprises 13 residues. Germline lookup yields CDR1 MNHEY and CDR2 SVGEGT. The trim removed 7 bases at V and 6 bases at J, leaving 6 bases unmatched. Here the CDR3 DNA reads TGTGCCAGCACCGCGACAGGGGGGAATGGCTACACCTTC. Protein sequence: CASTATGGNGYTF.

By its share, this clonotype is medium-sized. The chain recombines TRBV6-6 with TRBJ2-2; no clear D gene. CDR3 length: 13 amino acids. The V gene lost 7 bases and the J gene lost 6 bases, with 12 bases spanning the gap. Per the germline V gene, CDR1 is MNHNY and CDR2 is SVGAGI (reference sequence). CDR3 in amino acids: CASTYYSAGELFF. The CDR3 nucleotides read TGTGCCAGCACCTACTATTCCGCCGGGGAGCTGTTTTTT.

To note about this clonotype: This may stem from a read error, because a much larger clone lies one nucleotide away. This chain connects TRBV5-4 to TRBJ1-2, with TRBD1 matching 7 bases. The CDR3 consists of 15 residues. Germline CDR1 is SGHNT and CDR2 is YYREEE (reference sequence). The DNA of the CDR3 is TGTGTCAGCAGCTTGGAAGGGGGCGCCGTCTATGGCTACACCTTC. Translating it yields CVSSLEGGAVYGYTF.

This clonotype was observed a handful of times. CDR3 in amino acids: CATGTGLNEKLFF. Written as DNA, the CDR3 is TGTGCCACCGGGACAGGGCTTAATGAAAAACTGTTTTTT. The chain carries TRBV10-3 and TRBJ1-4, with 9 bases identical to TRBD1. The germline V gene has CDR1 ENHRY and CDR2 SYGVKD. V shed 10 bases and J 4 bases; nucleotides not matched to a gene: 4. CDR3 size: 13 residues.

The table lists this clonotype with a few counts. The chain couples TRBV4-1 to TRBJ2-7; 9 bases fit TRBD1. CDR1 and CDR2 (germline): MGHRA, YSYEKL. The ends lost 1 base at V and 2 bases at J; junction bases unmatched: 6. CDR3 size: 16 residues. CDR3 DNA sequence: TGCGCCAGCAGCCAAGGAGGGGACAGGGCCACCTACGAGCAGTACTTC. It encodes CASSQGGDRATYEQYF.

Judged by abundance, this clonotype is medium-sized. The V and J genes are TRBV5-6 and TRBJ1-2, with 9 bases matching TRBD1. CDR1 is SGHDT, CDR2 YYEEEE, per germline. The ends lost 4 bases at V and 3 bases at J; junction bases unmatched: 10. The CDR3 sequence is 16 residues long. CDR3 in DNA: TGTGCCAGCAGCCGCGGGACAGGGTCGTCCCACTATGGCTACACCTTC. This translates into CASSRGTGSSHYGYTF.

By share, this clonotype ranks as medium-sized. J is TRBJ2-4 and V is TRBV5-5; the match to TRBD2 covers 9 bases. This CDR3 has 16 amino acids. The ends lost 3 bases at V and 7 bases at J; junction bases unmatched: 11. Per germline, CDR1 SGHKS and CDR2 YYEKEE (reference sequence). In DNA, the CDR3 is TGTGCCAGCAGCTCCCCCGAGGCGGGAGGGATGAACATTCAGTACTTC. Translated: CASSSPEAGGMNIQYF.

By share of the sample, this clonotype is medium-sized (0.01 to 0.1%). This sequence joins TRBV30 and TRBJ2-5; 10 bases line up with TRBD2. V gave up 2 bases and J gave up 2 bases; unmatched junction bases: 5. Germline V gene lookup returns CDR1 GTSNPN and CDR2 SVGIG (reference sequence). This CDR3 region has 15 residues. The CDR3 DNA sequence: TGTGCCTGGAGTTGGACTAGCGGCATTCAAGAGACCCAGTACTTC. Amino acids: CAWSWTSGIQETQYF.

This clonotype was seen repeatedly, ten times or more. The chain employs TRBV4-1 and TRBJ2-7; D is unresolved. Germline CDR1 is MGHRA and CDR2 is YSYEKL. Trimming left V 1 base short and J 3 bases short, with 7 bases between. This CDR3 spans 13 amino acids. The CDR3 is CASSQGLGYEQYF. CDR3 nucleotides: TGCGCCAGCAGCCAAGGTCTCGGCTACGAGCAGTACTTC.

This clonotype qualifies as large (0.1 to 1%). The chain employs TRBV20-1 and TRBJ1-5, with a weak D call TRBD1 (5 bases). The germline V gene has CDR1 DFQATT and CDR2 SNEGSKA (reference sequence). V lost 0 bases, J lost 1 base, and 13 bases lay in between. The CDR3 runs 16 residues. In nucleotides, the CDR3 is TGCAGTGCTAGAGATGGGAGGCAGGGAAGCAATCAGCCCCAGCATTTT. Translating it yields CSARDGRQGSNQPQHF.

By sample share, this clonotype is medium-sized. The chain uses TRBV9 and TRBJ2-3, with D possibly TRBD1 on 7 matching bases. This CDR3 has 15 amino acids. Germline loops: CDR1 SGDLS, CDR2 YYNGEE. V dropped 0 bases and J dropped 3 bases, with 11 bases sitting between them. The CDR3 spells CASSVEQGRTDTQYF. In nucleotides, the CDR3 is TGTGCCAGCAGCGTAGAACAGGGGAGGACAGATACGCAGTATTTT.

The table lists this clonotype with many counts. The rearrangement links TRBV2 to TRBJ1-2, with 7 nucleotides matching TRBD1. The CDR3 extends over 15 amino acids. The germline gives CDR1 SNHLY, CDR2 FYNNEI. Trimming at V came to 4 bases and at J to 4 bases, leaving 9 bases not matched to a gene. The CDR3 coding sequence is TGTGCCAGCAGTGGTGGACAGGTCGGAGGCTATGGCTACACCTTC. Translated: CASSGGQVGGYGYTF.

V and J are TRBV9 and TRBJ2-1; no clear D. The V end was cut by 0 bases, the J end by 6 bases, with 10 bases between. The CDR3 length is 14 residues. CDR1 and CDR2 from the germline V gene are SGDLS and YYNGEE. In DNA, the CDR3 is TGTGCCAGCAGCGTAGTCCCAGCCCCCAATGAGCAGTTCTTC. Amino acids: CASSVVPAPNEQFF.

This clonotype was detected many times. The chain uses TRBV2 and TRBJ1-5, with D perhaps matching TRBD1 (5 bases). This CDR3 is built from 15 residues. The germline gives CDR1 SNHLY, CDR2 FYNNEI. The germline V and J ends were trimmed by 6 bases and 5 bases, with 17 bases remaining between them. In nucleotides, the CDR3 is TGTGCCAGCAGCTCAAGCCCCGGGGCCCATCAGCCCCAGCATTTT. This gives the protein CASSSSPGAHQPQHF.

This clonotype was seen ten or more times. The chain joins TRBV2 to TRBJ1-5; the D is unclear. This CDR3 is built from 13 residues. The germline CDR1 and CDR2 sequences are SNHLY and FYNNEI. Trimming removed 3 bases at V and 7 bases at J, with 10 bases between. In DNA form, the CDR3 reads TGTGCCAGCAGTGACCGGGAATGGCAGCCCCAGCATTTT. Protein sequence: CASSDREWQPQHF.

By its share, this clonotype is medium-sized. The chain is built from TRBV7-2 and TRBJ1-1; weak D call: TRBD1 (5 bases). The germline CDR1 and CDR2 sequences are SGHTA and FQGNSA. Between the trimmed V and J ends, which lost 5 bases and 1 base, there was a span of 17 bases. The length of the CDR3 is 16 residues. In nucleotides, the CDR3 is TGTGCCAGCAGCCCCGGCACAGGCCTCTCGAACACTGAAGCTTTCTTT. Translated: CASSPGTGLSNTEAFF.